A selection of T cell receptor beta chains follows, all from one sample in a study of OX40 agonist ivuxolimab in advanced cancers. Method: immunoSEQ multiplex PCR; TCRdb's copy keeps in-frame clones and lacks some. The sample yields around 11,000 clones, more than 70% seen once. Sequenced here: CD4+ or CD8+ T cells sorted from blood, sampled in a trial of the OX40 agonist ivuxolimab. These receptors were obtained from an adult with an advanced solid tumor such as melanoma, head and neck, liver or kidney cancer. CDR3s include the opening cysteine and the closing phenylalanine or tryptophan. D genes are given only for firm matches. Not all rows give a size; the values are once, few, many and, for expanded clones, a class.

size | J | D | length | V | DNA | CDR3
. | TRBJ2-1 | TRBD2 | 14 | TRBV5-1 | TGCGCCAGCAGCTTGGGACTAGCTGCCAATGAGCAGTTCTTC | CASSLGLAANEQFF
few | TRBJ1-1 | TRBD1 | 14 | TRBV27 | TGTGCCAGCGGTAGGACAGGGGCTCGTACTGAAGCTTTCTTT | CASGRTGARTEAFF
. | TRBJ2-7 | . | 15 | TRBV6-5 | TGTGCCAGCAGTTACGGTGCGGGCTTGGTCTACGAGCAGTACTTC | CASSYGAGLVYEQYF
. | TRBJ2-5 | TRBD1 | 15 | TRBV30 | TGTGCCTGGACCCTCGGACAGGGGTATTGGGAGACCCAGTACTTC | CAWTLGQGYWETQYF
. | TRBJ2-1 | . | 11 | TRBV6-4 | TGTGAGAGGGCAGATTTGAACAAGCAGTTCTTC | CERADLNKQFF
few | TRBJ1-4 | TRBD1 | 15 | TRBV7-8 | TGTGCCAGCAGCTTCACACAGGGGTGGGATGAAAAACTGTTTTTT | CASSFTQGWDEKLFF
. | TRBJ2-7 | . | 12 | TRBV11-2 | TGTGCCAGCAGCTTGGACTCCTACGAGCAGTACTTC | CASSLDSYEQYF
. | TRBJ2-3 | TRBD1 | 14 | TRBV30 | TGTGCCTGGAACCCGGGACAGGGTAGAGATACGCAGTATTTT | CAWNPGQGRDTQYF
. | TRBJ2-2 | . | 13 | TRBV7-2 | TGTGCCAGCAGCCAAGATGGGGGCGGGGAGCTGTTTTTT | CASSQDGGGELFF
. | TRBJ2-2 | . | 16 | TRBV7-8 | TGTGCCAGCACCGAGACCGGGACGTCGAACACCGGGGAGCTGTTTTTT | CASTETGTSNTGELFF
. | TRBJ1-1 | . | 16 | TRBV18 | TGTGCCAGCTCATTTCCCGGGGGGGGGACGAACACTGAAGCTTTCTTT | CASSFPGGGTNTEAFF
. | TRBJ2-2 | . | 14 | TRBV11-2 | TGTGCCAGCAGCTTAGGGGGGAACACCGGGGAGCTGTTTTTT | CASSLGGNTGELFF
. | TRBJ1-1 | . | 13 | TRBV6-4 | TGTGCCAGCAGGTTGGGGGTGAACACTGAAGCTTTCTTT | CASRLGVNTEAFF
. | TRBJ2-3 | . | 18 | TRBV9 | TGTGCCAGCAGCGACCCCCAGGAGGGAGGGACAGTCACAGATACGCAGTATTTT | CASSDPQEGGTVTDTQYF
. | TRBJ2-7 | . | 12 | TRBV6-1 | TGTGCCAGCACCTATGGAGGATACGAGCAGTACTTC | CASTYGGYEQYF